This T cell receptor (beta chain) was sequenced during a study of T cells in Graves' hyperthyroidism and ophthalmopathy. General observations from the study: Also found in blood were most expanded thyroid clonotypes above 0.001. Ophthalmopathy was predicted by the model a median of roughly 6 months ahead of onset.

This clonotype was counted a single time. Its target is unknown. Amplified regions were TCR beta CDR3 sequences from RNA transcripts. HTBI primers were employed in a first-round RT-PCR of the TCR CDR3. One entry per CDR3 protein results from TCRdb running MiXCR on the multiplex PCR reads. The table has a few hundred thousand distinct CDR3 sequences, 46% seen once; the top ten hold roughly 8.2%. The source is a woman aged 18-30 years with Graves' hyperthyroidism. The sequencing input was peripheral blood or thyroid tissue (not recorded which).

This CDR3 is CASSFPLAGVDETQYF. The CDR3 nucleotides are TGCGCCAGCAGCTTCCCACTAGCGGGAGTCGACGAGACCCAGTACTTC. V and J are TRBV5-1 and TRBJ2-5; TRBD2 matches at 11 bases. CDR3 length: 16 residues. Germline CDR1 and CDR2: SGHRS and YFSETQ. Losses at the gene ends were 2 bases for V and 5 bases for J; bases not matched to a gene: 8.